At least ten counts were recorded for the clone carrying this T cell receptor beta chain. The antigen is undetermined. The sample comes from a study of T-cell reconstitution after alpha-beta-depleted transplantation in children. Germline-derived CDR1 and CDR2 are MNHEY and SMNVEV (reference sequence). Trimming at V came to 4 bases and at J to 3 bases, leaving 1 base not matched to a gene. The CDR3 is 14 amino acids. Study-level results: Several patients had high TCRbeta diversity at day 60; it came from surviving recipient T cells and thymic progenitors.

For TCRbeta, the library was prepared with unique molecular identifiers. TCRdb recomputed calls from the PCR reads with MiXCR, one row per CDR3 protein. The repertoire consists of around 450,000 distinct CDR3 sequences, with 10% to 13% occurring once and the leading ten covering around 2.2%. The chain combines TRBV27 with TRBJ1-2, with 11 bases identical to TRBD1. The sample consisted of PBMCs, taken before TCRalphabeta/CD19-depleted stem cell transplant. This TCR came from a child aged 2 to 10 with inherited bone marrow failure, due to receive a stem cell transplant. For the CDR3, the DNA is TGTGCCAGCAGTTGGGGACAGGGGGACTATGGCTACACCTTC. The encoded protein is CASSWGQGDYGYTF.